Listed below are T cell receptor beta chains from one sample, sequenced in a study of identical twins. TCRdb re-derived calls from the 5' RACE reads in MiXCR, one entry per CDR3 protein. The sample carries about 730,000 distinct CDR3 sequences, less than 25% recorded once. The same sample was also studied in work on T cells expressing NK-cell markers.

Sequencing was done on a sample of PBMCs. These receptors were obtained from a woman between 18 and 30 years old in good health. CDR3s include the opening cysteine and the closing phenylalanine or tryptophan. D genes are given only for firm matches. Rows give clone size only sometimes, using once, few, many, or a class for an expanded clone.

d_call	clone_size	v_call	j_call	cdr3_aa	cdr3_nt
TRBD2	.	TRBV29-1	TRBJ2-3	CSETSGIDTQYF	TGCAGCGAGACTAGCGGGATAGATACGCAGTATTTT
.	many	TRBV29-1	TRBJ2-5	CSVAPDGGETQYF	TGCAGCGTTGCCCCGGACGGTGGTGAGACCCAGTACTTC
TRBD2	.	TRBV6-1	TRBJ2-1	CASLRTSRSNEQFF	TGTGCCAGCCTTCGGACTAGTCGGAGCAATGAGCAGTTCTTC
.	.	TRBV5-1	TRBJ2-1	CASSADLSGSYNEQFF	TGCGCCAGCAGCGCAGACCTGTCGGGTTCCTACAATGAGCAGTTCTTC
.	few	TRBV9	TRBJ1-1	CASSVDPGQLNTEAFF	TGTGCCAGCAGCGTAGACCCGGGACAACTGAACACTGAAGCTTTCTTT
.	.	TRBV7-8	TRBJ2-3	CASSWTQDTQYF	TGTGCCAGCAGCTGGACACAGGATACGCAGTATTTT
.	few	TRBV20-1	TRBJ1-1	CSAREPRGNTEAFF	TGCAGTGCTAGAGAACCTCGGGGGAACACTGAAGCTTTCTTT
.	few	TRBV11-2	TRBJ1-1	CASSIGGAGTEAFF	TGTGCCAGCAGCATTGGGGGGGCGGGCACTGAAGCTTTCTTT
TRBD2	few	TRBV7-9	TRBJ2-1	CASSQRAGDYNEQFF	TGTGCCAGCAGCCAAAGGGCGGGGGACTACAATGAGCAGTTCTTC
TRBD1	.	TRBV20-1	TRBJ1-6	CSAGDSWDSPLHF	TGCAGTGCTGGGGACAGTTGGGATTCACCCCTCCACTTT
.	.	TRBV2	TRBJ2-1	CASNLVNEQFF	TGTGCCAGCAATCTCGTCAATGAGCAGTTCTTC
.	few	TRBV12-3/TRBV12-4	TRBJ2-7	CASRTPPGEQYF	TGTGCCAGCAGGACGCCCCCCGGCGAGCAGTACTTC
.	many	TRBV7-3	TRBJ2-3	CASSLGRLTDTQYF	TGTGCCAGCAGCTTAGGCAGACTTACAGATACGCAGTATTTT
.	many	TRBV12-3/TRBV12-4	TRBJ2-5	CASSLIGIQETQYF	TGTGCCAGCAGTTTAATTGGCATACAAGAGACCCAGTACTTC
.	few	TRBV29-1	TRBJ1-1	CSVKAGSMNTEAFF	TGCAGCGTTAAGGCAGGGAGCATGAACACTGAAGCTTTCTTT
.	.	TRBV3-1	TRBJ2-7	CASSQRRYEQYF	TGTGCCAGCAGCCAGAGGCGCTACGAGCAGTACTTC
.	few	TRBV10-3	TRBJ2-2	CAISERQVPYTGELFF	TGTGCCATCAGTGAGCGGCAGGTACCTTACACCGGGGAGCTGTTTTTT
.	.	TRBV4-2	TRBJ2-1	CASSQRLTYNEQFF	TGTGCCAGCAGCCAACGTCTAACCTACAATGAGCAGTTCTTC
.	.	TRBV20-1	TRBJ2-1	CSGGGRAYNEQFF	TGCAGTGGGGGGGGGCGGGCCTACAATGAGCAGTTCTTC
.	few	TRBV27	TRBJ2-7	CASSQAGHNYEQYF	TGTGCCAGCAGTCAAGCGGGCCATAACTACGAGCAGTACTTC
TRBD1	.	TRBV30	TRBJ1-5	CAWSRAGGMPQHF	TGTGCCTGGAGTAGGGCAGGGGGGATGCCCCAGCATTTT
.	.	TRBV27	TRBJ1-2	CASSMIGTPANYGYTF	TGTGCCAGCAGCATGATAGGGACTCCCGCTAACTATGGCTACACCTTC
.	.	TRBV6-2/TRBV6-3	TRBJ2-7	CASSYPRDYYEQYF	TGTGCCAGCAGTTACCCTCGGGATTACTACGAGCAGTACTTC
.	many	TRBV29-1	TRBJ2-3	CSVEGASEATDTQYF	TGCAGCGTTGAAGGCGCTAGCGAAGCCACAGATACGCAGTATTTT
.	few	TRBV4-2	TRBJ2-7	CASSQGGQPAYEQYF	TGTGCCAGCAGCCAGGGGGGGCAGCCGGCCTACGAGCAGTACTTC